What follows are 8 T cell receptor beta chains derived from one specimen sequenced in a study of T cells in Graves' hyperthyroidism and ophthalmopathy (dated by TCRdb to about 2019). The library was built by means of multiplex PCR. The sequencer was an Illumina HiSeq 2000. The TCR beta CDR3 regions were amplified from RNA transcripts. The first round of RT-PCR for the TCR CDR3 was performed with the HTBI primer set and the Qiagen OneStep RT-PCR kit. TCRdb reprocessed the public reads (quality trimming at Q25 with fastp, clone calling with MiXCR) and kept in-frame beta chains. Rows with a matching CDR3 protein are joined into one entry that keeps the most common DNA and genes. The sample table lists 300,000 to 450,000 distinct CDR3 sequences, less than 15% of them with a count of one. Roughly 8.3% of the sample is taken by the ten largest. The sequenced sample was blood. These receptors were collected from a woman aged 18-30 years with Graves' hyperthyroidism.

The table lists this clonotype with a few counts. This may be a read error: a much more frequent sequence differs by one nucleotide. The chain combines TRBV2 with TRBJ2-7; D is unclear. The CDR3 consists of 12 residues. Germline V gene data show CDR1 as SNHLY and CDR2 as FYNNEI. The CDR3 is CATRPLTYEQHF. CDR3 DNA sequence: TGTGCCACCCGGCCCCTGACCTACGAGCAGCACTTC.

This clonotype showed up many times. The rearrangement links TRBV2 to TRBJ2-6; D remains ambiguous. V dropped 3 bases and J dropped 0 bases, with 3 bases sitting between them. Per germline, CDR1 SNHLY and CDR2 FYNNEI. The CDR3 sequence is 14 residues long. CDR3 sequence reads: CASSDSSGANVLTF. As DNA, the CDR3 is TGTGCCAGCAGTGACAGCTCTGGGGCCAACGTCCTGACTTTC.

To note about this clonotype: A much larger clone lies one base from this, so it may be a read error. The missing conserved phenylalanine or tryptophan at the end of this CDR3 makes a read error likely. This chain connects TRBV19 to TRBJ2-7; D is unclear. The germline V and J ends were trimmed by 5 bases and 3 bases, with 11 bases remaining between them. The CDR3 has 13 amino acids. Germline loops: CDR1 LNHDA, CDR2 SQIVND (reference sequence). In nucleotides, the CDR3 is TGTGCCAGTAGTGTAGGGAACATCTACGAGCAGTACCTC. This gives the protein CASSVGNIYEQYL.

This clonotype was seen at least ten times. The chain employs TRBV4-1 and TRBJ1-1; D gene uncertain. This CDR3 is 14 amino acids long. Trimming removed 2 bases at V and 10 bases at J, with 17 bases between. Germline V CDR1 and CDR2: MGHRA, YSYEKL. The CDR3: CASSQPSRATRAFF. CDR3 DNA: TGCGCCAGCAGCCAACCCAGCCGGGCGACTCGAGCTTTCTTT.

In this sample, this clonotype turned up a few times. At one boundary the junction diverges from the germline segment, which might be a read error. This sequence joins TRBV7-7 and TRBJ2-5, with TRBD2 matching 11 bases. The CDR3 is 16 residues long. The germline gives CDR1 SSHAT, CDR2 FNYEAQ (reference sequence). The CDR3, as DNA: TGTGCTAGCAGCTGGGGGACTAGCGGCCGAGAAGAGACCCAGTACTTC. Protein product: CASSWGTSGREETQYF.

In its sample, this clonotype was seen many times. CDR3 sequence reads: CAWMAGAAGDTQYF. The CDR3 DNA follows: TGTGCCTGGATGGCGGGGGCCGCGGGCGATACGCAGTATTTT. This chain links TRBV30 with TRBJ2-3; a weak D match, TRBD2 (7 bases). The CDR3 sequence is 14 residues long. CDR1 GTSNPN and CDR2 SVGIG come from the germline V gene (reference sequence). The germline V and J ends were trimmed by 4 bases and 6 bases, with 17 bases remaining between them.

This clonotype was counted ten times or more. This rearrangement joins TRBV5-8 to TRBJ2-3; D is perhaps TRBD2 (5 bases). There are 14 residues in the CDR3. The germline gives CDR1 SGHTS, CDR2 YDEGEE. V lost 3 bases to trimming and J lost 2 bases, with 10 bases between them. The DNA for the CDR3 is TGTGCCAGCAGCTGGGGAGAATACACAGATACGCAGTATTTT. This sequence encodes CASSWGEYTDTQYF.

As for this clonotype: Being one base from a much bigger clone, this may be a read error. The rearrangement joins TRBV10-3 to TRBJ1-2; TRBD1 aligns across 7 bases. The germline V gene has CDR1 ENHRY and CDR2 SYGVKD. The CDR3 covers 12 residues. For the CDR3, the DNA is TGTGCCACCAACCAGGGGGGAAAAGGCTGCACCTTC. It specifies CATNQGGKGCTF.